This entry concerns a single T cell receptor beta chain. This clone is regarded as medium-sized (0.01 to 0.1%). Its antigen remains undetermined. Per-nucleotide qualities are absent, and no much larger clonotype sits a single base away. The CDR3 regions of human TCRbeta chains were analyzed by immunosequencing. Regarding the original processing steps: TCRs in the repertoires were compared against a reference library of SARS-CoV-2-specific TCRs that had been generated with the MIRA antigen-specificity platform. Breadth meant the fraction of unique TCRs that were SARS-CoV-2-associated, whereas depth meant the fraction of total T cells that were SARS-CoV-2-associated. Using the MIRA data, every spike-specific TCR was mapped to the spike region that the TCR reacted to and assigned to either a CD4 or a CD8 class. Log10-transformed breadth and depth values were compared by one-way ANOVA with Sidak's multiple comparisons tests. TCRdb holds this immuneACCESS table with in-frame rearrangements only. Some clones are missing; in checked studies, unresolved V genes explain under half, and the rest has no known cause. V, J and clone size derive from that table, while D and trimming were established from the DNA sequence. In this sample the table shows more than 95,000 clones, around 86% of which occur a single time. Of the sample, 3% to 3.5% is held by the ten largest clones.

The data stem from a study of T cell responses to AZD1222 COVID-19 vaccine (TCRdb year 2021). For context, the study as a whole: TCR sequencing was performed for about 250 trial participants, of whom approximately 200 were given two doses of AZD1222 and approximately 25 were given two doses of MenACWY control vaccine. Trial participants were enrolled by age into 18-55, 56-69 and 70-plus year subgroups, with approximately 150, 30 and 60 TCR-sequenced participants respectively.

The time point label of this sample denotes: about 28 days (+/-7) after the second vaccine dose. The treatment or condition tag for this specimen amounts to: meningococcal conjugate vaccine given as trial control. Vaccinee samples came from UK trials COV001 and COV002, including a single-blind randomized controlled phase 2/3 trial of AZD1222 (ChAdOx1 nCoV-19) in healthy adults. Trial participant PBMC samples were collected at day 0 and day 28 after the second dose for TCRbeta chain sequencing. General findings and caveats noted by the study authors: The 56-69-year group was small, and its depth increase did not reach significance, likely because of low power. Conclusions about previously exposed vaccinees were limited because only a handful of AZD1222 recipients were SARS-CoV-2 seropositive at baseline. Reportedly, close to half of the unique spike-specific TCRs recognized epitopes lying outside the regions that are mutated in the B.1.351 and B.1.1.7 variants. No day 14 peak-response samples were available, so repertoires were characterized only after the peak T cell response. Spike-specific TCR breadth and depth rose significantly after two AZD1222 doses compared with day 0 and with MenACWY recipients. Vaccine-associated CD4 TCRs spanned the whole spike protein, with dominant responses in regions 160-218 and 743-854. Most participants were white British and females outnumbered males, and the authors suggested that clonal diversity may have been underestimated.

This specimen consisted of peripheral blood, obtained 28 days after the second dose of the MenACWY control vaccine. The sequence came from an adult who received the MenACWY meningococcal vaccine as a control.

The nucleotide sequence reads as follows: TGTGCCAGCAGCTTATCCTACAATGAGCAGTTCTTC. Protein translation: CASSLSYNEQFF. Rearrangement joined TRBV7-9 to TRBJ2-1; the D gene identity is not certain. The germline V gene (reference sequence) supplies CDR1 SEHNR and CDR2 FQNEAQ. Its CDR3 holds 12 amino acids, cysteine through phenylalanine. CDR3 DNA is the only sequence kept; it has 36 bases, read in frame from the first base. At the junction V is shortened by 2 bases and J by 1 base, with 0 bases in between. With the rest looked up from the reference TRBV7-9 and TRBJ2-1 genes rather than sequenced, the full variable domain is DTGVSQNPRHKITKRGQNVTFRCDPISEHNRLYWYRQTLGQGPEFLTYFQNEAQLEKSRLLSDRFSAERPKGSFSTLEIQRTEQGDSAMYLCASSLSYNEQFFGPGTRLTVL.